This TCR beta chain was identified in a study of T cell changes during pregnancy in multiple sclerosis. CDR1 is SNHLY, CDR2 FYNNEI, per germline. This CDR3 region has 14 residues. Deletions cut 4 bases from V and 7 bases from J, with 11 bases between. Data came from immunoSEQ multiplex PCR; TCRdb stores just in-frame clones and leaves some out. The sample holds some 80,000 clones, 90% to 95% seen once. The chain has TRBV2 and TRBJ1-6, with D maybe TRBD1 (5 bases). The sequences come from peripheral blood, collected in the first trimester of pregnancy. The sequence came from a female donor with multiple sclerosis, enrolled in a pregnancy study. The CDR3 sequence is CASSVGQGNSPLHF. For the CDR3, the DNA is TGTGCCAGCAGTGTTGGGCAGGGAAATTCACCCCTCCACTTT.